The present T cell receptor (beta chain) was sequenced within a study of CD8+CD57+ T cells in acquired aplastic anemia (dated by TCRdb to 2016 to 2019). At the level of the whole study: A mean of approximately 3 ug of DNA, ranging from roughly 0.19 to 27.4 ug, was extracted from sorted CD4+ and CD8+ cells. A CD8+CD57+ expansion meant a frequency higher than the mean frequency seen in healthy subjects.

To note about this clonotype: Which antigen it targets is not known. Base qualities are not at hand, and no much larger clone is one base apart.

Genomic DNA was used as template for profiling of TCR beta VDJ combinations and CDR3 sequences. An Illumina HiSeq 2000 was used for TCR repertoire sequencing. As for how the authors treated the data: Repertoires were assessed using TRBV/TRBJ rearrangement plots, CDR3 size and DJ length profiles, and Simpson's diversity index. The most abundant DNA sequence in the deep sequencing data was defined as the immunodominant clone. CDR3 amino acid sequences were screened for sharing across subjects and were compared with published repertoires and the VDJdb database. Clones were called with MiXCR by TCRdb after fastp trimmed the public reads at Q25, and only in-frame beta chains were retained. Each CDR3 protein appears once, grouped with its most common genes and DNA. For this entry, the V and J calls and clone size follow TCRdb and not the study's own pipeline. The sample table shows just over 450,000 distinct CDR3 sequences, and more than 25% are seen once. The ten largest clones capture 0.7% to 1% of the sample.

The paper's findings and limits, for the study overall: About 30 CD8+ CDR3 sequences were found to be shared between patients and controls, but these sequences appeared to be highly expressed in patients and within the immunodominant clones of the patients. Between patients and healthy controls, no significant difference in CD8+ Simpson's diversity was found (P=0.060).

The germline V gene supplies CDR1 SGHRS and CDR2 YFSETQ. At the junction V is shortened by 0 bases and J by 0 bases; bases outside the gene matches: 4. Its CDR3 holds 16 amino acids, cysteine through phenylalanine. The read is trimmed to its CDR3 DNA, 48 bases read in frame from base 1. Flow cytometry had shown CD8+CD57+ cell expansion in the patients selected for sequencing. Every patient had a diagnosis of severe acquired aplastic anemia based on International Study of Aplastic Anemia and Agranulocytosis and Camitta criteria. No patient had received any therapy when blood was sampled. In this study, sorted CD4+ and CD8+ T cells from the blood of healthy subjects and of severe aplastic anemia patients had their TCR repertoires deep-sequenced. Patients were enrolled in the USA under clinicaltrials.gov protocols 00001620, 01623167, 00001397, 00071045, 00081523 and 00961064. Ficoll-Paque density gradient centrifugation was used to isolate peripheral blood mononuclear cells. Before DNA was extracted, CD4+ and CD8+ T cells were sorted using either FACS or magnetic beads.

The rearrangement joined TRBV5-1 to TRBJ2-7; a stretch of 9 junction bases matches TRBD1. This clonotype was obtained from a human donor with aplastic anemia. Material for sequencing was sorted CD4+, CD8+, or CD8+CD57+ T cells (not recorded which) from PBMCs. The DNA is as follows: TGCGCCAGCAGCTTGGCCTGGGACAGGGACTCCTACGAGCAGTACTTC. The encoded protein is CASSLAWDRDSYEQYF. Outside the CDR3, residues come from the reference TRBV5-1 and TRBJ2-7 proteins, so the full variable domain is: KAGVTQTPRYLIKTRGQQVTLSCSPISGHRSVSWYQQTPGQGLQFLFEYFSETQRNKGNFPGRFSGRQFSNSRSEMNVSTLELGDSALYLCASSLAWDRDSYEQYFGPGTRLTVT.